Listed below are T cell receptor beta chains from one sample, sequenced in a study of shared clonotypes between healthy human individuals. Here immunoSEQ multiplex PCR was the method, and the copy in TCRdb shows in-frame clones only, minus some. The table shows around 2.1 million clones, with about 93% occurring only once. Sequences were obtained from naive CD8+ T cells from PBMCs. The receptors here all came from a man in his late teens or twenties in good health. Some clones in this sample may be carry-over from other donors' samples. The CDR3 runs from the conserved cysteine through the conserved F or W. The D gene is left open where the match is weak. Clone size, where shown, is once, few, many, or a class for clones that have expanded.

v_gene: TRBV25-1; d_gene: .; abundance: .; j_gene: TRBJ2-2; CDR3nt: TGTGCCAGCCAGGGCGGGGCCGGGGAGCTGTTTTTT; CDR3aa: CASQGGAGELFF
v_gene: TRBV6-5; d_gene: .; abundance: .; j_gene: TRBJ2-7; CDR3nt: TGTGCCAGCAGTTACTCCGACACCTACGAGCAGTACTTC; CDR3aa: CASSYSDTYEQYF
v_gene: TRBV2; d_gene: TRBD2; abundance: .; j_gene: TRBJ2-3; CDR3nt: TGTGCCTTTGCGACAGCGGGAAGGACAGATACGCAGTATTTT; CDR3aa: CAFATAGRTDTQYF
v_gene: TRBV7-3; d_gene: .; abundance: .; j_gene: TRBJ1-5; CDR3nt: TGTGCCAGCAGCTTGGGGCAGGGCCAGCCCCAGCATTTT; CDR3aa: CASSLGQGQPQHF
v_gene: TRBV19; d_gene: .; abundance: .; j_gene: TRBJ2-5; CDR3nt: TGTGCCAGCGGGAGCCCCGGTTTAGAAGAGACCCAGTACTTC; CDR3aa: CASGSPGLEETQYF
v_gene: TRBV14; d_gene: .; abundance: .; j_gene: TRBJ2-7; CDR3nt: TGTGCCAGCAGCCTAACAATCACGCTTGCCCCCTACGAGCAGTACTTC; CDR3aa: CASSLTITLAPYEQYF
v_gene: TRBV13; d_gene: TRBD1; abundance: .; j_gene: TRBJ1-4; CDR3nt: TGTGCCAGCAGCCAACTCACCCTAGGGGGCGCTAATGAAAAACTGTTTTTT; CDR3aa: CASSQLTLGGANEKLFF
v_gene: TRBV4-1; d_gene: TRBD2; abundance: .; j_gene: TRBJ2-7; CDR3nt: TGCGCCAGCAGTCAACTCTACTCCCTAGCGGCCTCCTACGAGCAGTACTTC; CDR3aa: CASSQLYSLAASYEQYF
v_gene: TRBV2; d_gene: TRBD1; abundance: .; j_gene: TRBJ1-3; CDR3nt: TGTGCCAGCAGTGTGTGGGACAGAGGAAACACCATATATTTT; CDR3aa: CASSVWDRGNTIYF
v_gene: TRBV7-6; d_gene: TRBD1; abundance: .; j_gene: TRBJ2-7; CDR3nt: TGTGCCAGCAGCTTGAGGCCGGGACAGGGGGTCTCCTACGAGCAGTACTTC; CDR3aa: CASSLRPGQGVSYEQYF
v_gene: TRBV6-5; d_gene: .; abundance: .; j_gene: TRBJ2-7; CDR3nt: TGTGCCAGCAGACAGGGGGGGACCTACGAGCAGTACTTC; CDR3aa: CASRQGGTYEQYF
v_gene: TRBV25-1; d_gene: TRBD1; abundance: .; j_gene: TRBJ2-3; CDR3nt: TGTGCCAGCAGTTACACAGGGGACACAGATACGCAGTATTTT; CDR3aa: CASSYTGDTDTQYF
v_gene: TRBV18; d_gene: TRBD2; abundance: .; j_gene: TRBJ2-1; CDR3nt: TGTGCCAGCTCACCACTAGCGGGTTTCAATGAGCAGTTCTTC; CDR3aa: CASSPLAGFNEQFF
v_gene: TRBV4-3; d_gene: TRBD1; abundance: once; j_gene: TRBJ2-7; CDR3nt: TGCGCCAGCAGCCAAGAGGACAGGGCCTCCTACGAGCAGTACTTC; CDR3aa: CASSQEDRASYEQYF
v_gene: TRBV4-3; d_gene: .; abundance: .; j_gene: TRBJ2-5; CDR3nt: TGCGCCAGCAGCCAAGATTTAGCGGCCGGGACCCAGTACTTC; CDR3aa: CASSQDLAAGTQYF
v_gene: TRBV13; d_gene: TRBD2; abundance: once; j_gene: TRBJ2-7; CDR3nt: TGTGCCAGCAGCCACACTAGCGGGGTCTCCTACGAGCAGTACTTC; CDR3aa: CASSHTSGVSYEQYF
v_gene: TRBV14; d_gene: .; abundance: .; j_gene: TRBJ2-7; CDR3nt: TGTGCCAGCAGCCAAGGGGTAGTCTACGAGCAGTACTTC; CDR3aa: CASSQGVVYEQYF
v_gene: TRBV11-2; d_gene: TRBD2; abundance: .; j_gene: TRBJ2-3; CDR3nt: TGTGCCAGCAGCCCCAAGCGGGAGGGCACAGATACGCAGTATTTT; CDR3aa: CASSPKREGTDTQYF
v_gene: TRBV9; d_gene: .; abundance: .; j_gene: TRBJ1-1; CDR3nt: TGTGCCAGCAGCGCTTGGGGCCGGGGGACTGAAGCTTTCTTT; CDR3aa: CASSAWGRGTEAFF
v_gene: TRBV4-1; d_gene: .; abundance: .; j_gene: TRBJ1-5; CDR3nt: TGCGCCAGCAGCCAAGGTCCTTGGTCGGAATCAGAGCCCCAGCATTTT; CDR3aa: CASSQGPWSESEPQHF
v_gene: TRBV19; d_gene: .; abundance: few; j_gene: TRBJ1-4; CDR3nt: TGTGCCAGTAGTACAGGGGCAACTAATGAAAAACTGTTTTTT; CDR3aa: CASSTGATNEKLFF
v_gene: TRBV28; d_gene: TRBD1; abundance: .; j_gene: TRBJ1-5; CDR3nt: TGTGCCAGCAGCCCGGACAGGGCTCGATTATATAGCAATCAGCCCCAGCATTTT; CDR3aa: CASSPDRARLYSNQPQHF
v_gene: TRBV7-8; d_gene: .; abundance: once; j_gene: TRBJ1-2; CDR3nt: TGTGCCAGCAGGGATCGGGGGAATCCTGGCTACACCTTC; CDR3aa: CASRDRGNPGYTF
v_gene: TRBV19; d_gene: .; abundance: .; j_gene: TRBJ1-5; CDR3nt: TGTGCCAGTAGTATAGACTCAGGACAGACCAATCAGCCCCAGCATTTT; CDR3aa: CASSIDSGQTNQPQHF
v_gene: TRBV30; d_gene: .; abundance: few; j_gene: TRBJ1-1; CDR3nt: TGTGCCTGGAGTGTAGGCAGGGTGAGGAACACTGAAGCTTTCTTT; CDR3aa: CAWSVGRVRNTEAFF
v_gene: TRBV7-9; d_gene: TRBD1; abundance: .; j_gene: TRBJ2-7; CDR3nt: TGTGCCAGCAGCCCGGGACAGGTGGGTCGGTACGAGCAGTACTTC; CDR3aa: CASSPGQVGRYEQYF